The 8 T cell receptor beta chains below all came from one sample that was sequenced in a study of blood T cell repertoires in COVID-19. Data came from immunoSEQ multiplex PCR; TCRdb stores just in-frame clones and leaves some out. Of about 120,000 clones in the sample, about 85% were seen once. The material sequenced was peripheral blood. These receptors came from a man between 60 and 75 years old with acute or convalescent COVID-19.

The gene calls are TRBV18 and TRBJ2-2; 12 nucleotides agree with TRBD2. The germline gives CDR1 KGHSH, CDR2 LQKENI. This CDR3 region has 19 residues. The V segment lost 4 bases and the J segment 5 bases; nucleotides outside the gene matches: 14. DNA for the CDR3: TGTGCCAGCTCACAACTCTCCGGGACTAGCGGGCTTGAGACCGGGGAGCTGTTTTTT. Protein sequence: CASSQLSGTSGLETGELFF.

This clone came up once. Here the CDR3 DNA reads TGTGCCAGCAGTCACCCGGGACAGACGTACGAGCAGTACTTC. As protein: CASSHPGQTYEQYF. The chain joins TRBV7-9 to TRBJ2-7, with 7 bases identical to TRBD1. The CDR3 extends over 14 amino acids. The junction had 9 bases not matched to a gene; V was cut back by 6 bases and J by 4 bases. The germline gives CDR1 SEHNR, CDR2 FQNEAQ (reference sequence).

J is TRBJ1-1 and V is TRBV9, with a tentative D call TRBD1 (5 bases). Trimming removed 3 bases from V and 5 bases from J, with 14 bases in between. Per the germline V gene, CDR1 is SGDLS and CDR2 is YYNGEE. This CDR3 has 14 amino acids. DNA of the CDR3: TGTGCCAGCAGCGCCGGAGGGCAGGGTACTGAAGCTTTCTTT. Translating gives CASSAGGQGTEAFF.

V gene TRBV6-5 combines with J gene TRBJ2-7, with 10 bases aligning to TRBD2. The length of the CDR3 is 15 residues. J gave up 4 bases and V 3 bases, and 6 bases lay outside the gene matches. Germline loops: CDR1 MNHEY, CDR2 SVGAGI. The chain's CDR3 is CASSYMTSGRYEQYF. In nucleotides, the CDR3 is TGTGCCAGCAGTTATATGACTAGCGGGCGTTACGAGCAGTACTTC.

The rearrangement joins TRBV24-1 to TRBJ2-3; a weak D match, TRBD1 (5 bases). Trimming removed 3 bases at V and 1 base at J, with 16 bases between. The CDR3 is 17 amino acids. Germline assignment: CDR1 KGHDR and CDR2 SFDVKD. The CDR3 here is CATSDPGPRYGTDTQYF. The CDR3 DNA reads as TGTGCCACCAGTGATCCAGGGCCCCGGTACGGCACAGATACGCAGTATTTT.

This chain links TRBV5-4 with TRBJ2-7; 10 positions agree with TRBD1. This CDR3 contains 15 residues. Per germline, CDR1 SGHNT and CDR2 YYREEE (reference sequence). V shed 4 bases, J shed 9 bases, and the junction held 13 bases outside the gene matches. The CDR3 reads CASSIRQGAWTVQYF. CDR3 coding DNA: TGTGCCAGCAGCATAAGACAGGGGGCCTGGACGGTGCAGTACTTC.

The CDR3 is CASSNEGGPAFGNQPQHF. For the CDR3, the DNA is TGTGCCAGCAGCAATGAGGGGGGGCCAGCCTTCGGCAATCAGCCCCAGCATTTT. This chain uses TRBV21-1 with TRBJ1-5. TRBV21-1 is a listed pseudogene. This CDR3 comprises 18 residues.

The genes are TRBV24-1 and TRBJ1-5, with TRBD1 identical over 8 bases. The V gene end was trimmed by 4 bases and the J gene end by 0 bases; junction bases not matched to a gene: 1. Looked up from germline, CDR1 is KGHDR and CDR2 is SFDVKD. The CDR3 contains 15 residues. The CDR3 DNA follows: TGTGCCACCAGTGAGGGGACAGGTAGCAATCAGCCCCAGCATTTT. Protein sequence: CATSEGTGSNQPQHF.